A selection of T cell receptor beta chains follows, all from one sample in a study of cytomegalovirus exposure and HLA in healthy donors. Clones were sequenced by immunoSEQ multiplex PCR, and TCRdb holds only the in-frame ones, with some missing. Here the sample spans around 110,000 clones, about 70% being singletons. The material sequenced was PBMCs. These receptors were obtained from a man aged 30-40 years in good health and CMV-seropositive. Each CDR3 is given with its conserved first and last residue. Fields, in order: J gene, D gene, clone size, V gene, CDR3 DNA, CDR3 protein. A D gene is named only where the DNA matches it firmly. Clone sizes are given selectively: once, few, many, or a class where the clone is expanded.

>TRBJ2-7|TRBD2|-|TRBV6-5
TGTGCCAGCAGCCGCCGGCCTAGCGGGGGCTACGAGCAGTACTTC
CASSRRPSGGYEQYF
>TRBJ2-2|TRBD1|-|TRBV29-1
TGCAGCGTTGAGACAGGACAGGGCAGAAACACCGGGGAGCTGTTTTTT
CSVETGQGRNTGELFF
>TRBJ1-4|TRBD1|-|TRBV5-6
TGTGCCAGCAGCCTCCTCTGGGACAGAAATGAAAAACTGTTTTTT
CASSLLWDRNEKLFF
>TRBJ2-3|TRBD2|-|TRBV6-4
TGTGCCAGCAGTGAACTAGCGGGGGGGCTATATACGCAGTATTTT
CASSELAGGLYTQYF
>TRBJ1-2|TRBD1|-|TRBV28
TGTGCCAGCAGCCGGACAGGAGGAGGCTACACCTTC
CASSRTGGGYTF
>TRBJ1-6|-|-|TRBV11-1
TGTGCCAGCAGCTCCGACACCGATAATTCACCCCTCCACTTT
CASSSDTDNSPLHF
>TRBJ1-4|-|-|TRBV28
TGTGCCAGCAGGTCCGACAGTTCTTTTAGGGAAAAACTGTTTTTT
CASRSDSSFREKLFF
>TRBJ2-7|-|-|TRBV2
TGTGCCAGTTCAGAGGTCTACGAGCAGTACTTC
CASSEVYEQYF
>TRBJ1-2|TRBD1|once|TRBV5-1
TGCGCCAGCAGCTTGGCCGGTCAGGGGGGCTATGGCTACCCCTTC
CASSLAGQGGYGYPF
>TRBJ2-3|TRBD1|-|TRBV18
TGTGCCAGCTCAGTGACAGGGGTGGGGCCCACAGATACGCAGTATTTT
CASSVTGVGPTDTQYF
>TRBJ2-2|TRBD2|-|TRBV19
TGTGCCAGTAGCCCACGGGGGGCGAACACCGGGGAGCTGTTTTTT
CASSPRGANTGELFF
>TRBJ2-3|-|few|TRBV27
TGTGCCAGCAGTTTAGGGTCTGCAGGGTACACAGATACGCAGTATTTT
CASSLGSAGYTDTQYF
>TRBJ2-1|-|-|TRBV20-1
TGCAGTGGAACTCATTACAATGAGCAGTTCTTC
CSGTHYNEQFF
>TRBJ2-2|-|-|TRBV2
TGTGCCGGGGGGAGGTTCACCGGGGAGCTGTTTTTT
CAGGRFTGELFF
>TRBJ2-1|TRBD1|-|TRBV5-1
TGCGCCAGCAGCCGGGGACAGGGATCCTACAATGAGCAGTTCTTC
CASSRGQGSYNEQFF
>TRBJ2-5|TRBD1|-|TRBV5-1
TGCGCCAGCAGCACGGGACAGGGGGCTGGTGAGCAGTACTTC
CASSTGQGAGEQYF
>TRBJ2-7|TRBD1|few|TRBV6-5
TGTGCCAGCAGTACCTCCGACAGGGGGGACGAGCAGTACTTC
CASSTSDRGDEQYF
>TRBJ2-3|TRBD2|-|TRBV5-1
TGCGCCAGCAGCTTGGCCGGGGGGGCCTGGGATACGCAGTATTTT
CASSLAGGAWDTQYF
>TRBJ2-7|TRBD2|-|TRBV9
TGTGCCAGCAGCGTAGATACTAGCGGGGGCGACTCCTACGAGCAGTACTTC
CASSVDTSGGDSYEQYF
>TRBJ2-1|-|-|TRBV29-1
TGCAGCGCCGCCGCGGTCGAGCAGTTCTTC
CSAAAVEQFF
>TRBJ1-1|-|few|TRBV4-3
TGCGCCAGCAGCCAAGACGGCAGAGGACAAGGTGAAGCTTTCTTT
CASSQDGRGQGEAFF
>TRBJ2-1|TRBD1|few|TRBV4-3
TGCGCCAGCAGTCCTTTCGAGGGACAGGGTTACAATGAGCAGTTCTTC
CASSPFEGQGYNEQFF
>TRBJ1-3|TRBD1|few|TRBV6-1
TGTGCCAGCACCCCCCGGACAGGGAGAAACACCATATATTTT
CASTPRTGRNTIYF